The 9 T cell receptor beta chains in this list originate from one sample, sequenced in a study of TIL therapy for anti-PD-1-resistant metastatic lung cancer. As for time point: pre-treatment sample, taken before nivolumab and TIL therapy. Tumor tissue came from excised metastases, mostly pleural nodules or supraclavicular lymph nodes. Sequencing used immunoSEQ v3. TCRdb keeps only in-frame clones here, not all; method: immunoSEQ multiplex PCR. The sample gives 9,100 or so clones, about 70% of which show up once; over 10% is in the top ten. Sequenced material: tumor tissue, taken at baseline. The receptors derive from a person aged 25 to 79 with non-small cell lung cancer.

The rearrangement joins TRBV29-1 to TRBJ2-7; maybe TRBD2 (7 bases). Looked up from germline, CDR1 is SQVTM and CDR2 is ANQGSEA. The length of the CDR3 is 14 residues. V dropped 7 bases and J dropped 7 bases, with 23 bases sitting between them. CDR3 nucleotides: TGCAGCGCCGAAGGAGGGGGGGCTTCGGAGGAGCAGTACTTC. Amino acid sequence: CSAEGGGASEEQYF.

The chain joins TRBV5-8 to TRBJ2-6; D unresolved. CDR1 and CDR2 (germline): SGHTS, YDEGEE. Trimming took off 5 bases at V and 5 bases at J, with 17 bases between the two ends. The CDR3 length is 16 residues. The chain's CDR3 is CASRISTQSRANVLTF. The CDR3 DNA reads TGTGCCAGCAGGATATCCACACAAAGTCGGGCCAACGTCCTGACTTTC.

The J gene is TRBJ2-6, the V gene TRBV10-3; D uncertain. Germline lookup yields CDR1 ENHRY and CDR2 SYGVKD. This CDR3 contains 14 residues. Trimming left V 3 bases short and J 4 bases short, with 7 bases between. Here the CDR3 DNA reads TGTGCCATCAGTGAAAGGTCCGGGGCCAACGTCCTGACTTTC. As protein: CAISERSGANVLTF.

The V call is TRBV11-2, the J call TRBJ1-4; D perhaps matches TRBD1 (6 bases). Germline CDR1 SGHAT, CDR2 FQNNGV. The CDR3 consists of 15 residues. Trimming removed 5 bases from V and 5 bases from J, with 15 bases in between. CDR3 coding DNA: TGTGCCAGCAGCGTTTCGACAGGTAGAAATGAAAAACTGTTTTTT. Translating gives CASSVSTGRNEKLFF. Complete variable domain (other parts from reference TRBV11-2 and TRBJ1-4): EAGVAQSPRYKIIEKRQSVAFWCNPISGHATLYWYQQILGQGPKLLIQFQNNGVVDDSQLPKDRFSAERLKGVDSTLKIQPAKLEDSAVYLCASSVSTGRNEKLFFGSGTQLSVL.

The chain couples TRBV5-1 to TRBJ2-3; 10 positions match TRBD2. The CDR3 loop spans 17 amino acids. Germline CDR1 is SGHRS and CDR2 is YFSETQ. The J segment lost 2 bases and the V segment lost 0 bases, leaving 6 bases of the junction unmatched. The CDR3 reads CASSLVLGTSDTDTQYF. CDR3 bases: TGCGCCAGCAGCTTGGTTCTGGGGACTAGCGACACAGATACGCAGTATTTT. Complete variable domain (other parts from reference TRBV5-1 and TRBJ2-3): KAGVTQTPRYLIKTRGQQVTLSCSPISGHRSVSWYQQTPGQGLQFLFEYFSETQRNKGNFPGRFSGRQFSNSRSEMNVSTLELGDSALYLCASSLVLGTSDTDTQYFGPGTRLTVL.

The chain recombines TRBV19 with TRBJ2-4; 10 nucleotides line up with TRBD1. The CDR3 has 13 residues. CDR1 is LNHDA and CDR2 is SQIVND in the germline V gene (reference sequence). V was pared by 5 bases and J by 7 bases, with 2 bases of the junction left unmatched. CDR3 sequence: CASSPGQGNIQYF. DNA of the CDR3: TGTGCCAGTAGTCCGGGACAGGGGAACATTCAGTACTTC.

This clone was seen only a few times. The chain carries TRBV7-9 and TRBJ1-2; tentatively, D is TRBD1 (5 bases). Germline V gene sequence: CDR1 SEHNR, CDR2 FQNEAQ (reference sequence). The CDR3 is 11 residues long. V gave up 10 bases and J gave up 6 bases, with 12 bases separating them. Written as DNA, the CDR3 is TGTGCCATCCGGGGACTAAATGGCTACACCTTC. It specifies CAIRGLNGYTF.

The J gene is TRBJ2-4, the V gene TRBV7-9; 11 nucleotides match TRBD2. CDR1 SEHNR and CDR2 FQNEAQ come from the germline V gene (reference sequence). V shed 6 bases and J 2 bases; nucleotides not matched to a gene: 9. The CDR3 is 17 amino acids. The CDR3 protein is CASRYTSGRPTKNIQYF. CDR3 bases: TGTGCCAGCAGGTATACTAGCGGGAGACCTACCAAAAACATTCAGTACTTC.

V and J are TRBV29-1 and TRBJ1-2, with unresolved D. Germline V gene lookup returns CDR1 SQVTM and CDR2 ANQGSEA. This CDR3 region has 11 residues. V lost 4 bases to trimming and J lost 4 bases, with 7 bases between them. For the CDR3, the DNA is TGCAGCGTTGGGGCGGTCTATGGCTACACCTTC. Translated, it gives CSVGAVYGYTF.